One and the same sample provided the 9 T cell receptor beta chains below, sequenced in a study of T cells expressing NK-cell markers. TCRdb reworked the 5' RACE reads into one entry per CDR3 protein, no DNA. Its clone listing holds a few hundred thousand distinct CDR3 sequences. What was sequenced was blood T cells: a sorted CD56 or NKG2C T cell subset, CD4+ or CD8+ T cells, or bulk PBMC T cells (not recorded which). The receptors derive from a man between 18 and 29 years old in good health.

V gene TRBV25-1 combines with J gene TRBJ1-6; absent DNA, TCRdb's TRBD1 call cannot be checked. The CDR3 loop spans 15 amino acids. CDR1 MGHDK and CDR2 SYGVNS come from the germline V gene. CDR3 amino acids: CASTPGVSYNSPLHF.

V is TRBV29-1 and J is TRBJ2-1; TCRdb proposes TRBD2, but this gene call is untestable without DNA. The CDR3 loop spans 17 amino acids. Germline lookup yields CDR1 SQVTM and CDR2 ANQGSEA. CDR3 protein: CSVEGLAGEVSYNEQFF.

V gene TRBV11-2 combines with J gene TRBJ2-3; no DNA is available, so the TRBD1 call from TCRdb remains unchecked. This CDR3 spans 14 amino acids. Germline V gene sequence: CDR1 SGHAT, CDR2 FQNNGV. The CDR3 here is CASRGRSHTDTQYF.

The V gene is TRBV12-3 or TRBV12-4, the J gene TRBJ2-1; the D gene TCRdb calls, TRBD2, cannot be checked with no DNA. There are 17 residues in the CDR3. The CDR3 region is CASSRPKREDRANEQFF.

The chain uses TRBV5-1 and TRBJ2-1; TCRdb outputs TRBD2, but without DNA this stays unchecked. This CDR3 has 15 amino acids. Germline V gene data show CDR1 as SGHRS and CDR2 as YFSETQ. The CDR3: CATKGGTSGVDEQFF.

The chain employs TRBV6-1 and TRBJ1-3. In germline, CDR1 is MNHNS, CDR2 SASEGT. This CDR3 has 15 residues. The CDR3 spells CASSAPRGPGNTIYF.

The V call is TRBV7-7, the J call TRBJ2-3; TCRdb's assignment of TRBD2 cannot be checked, as there is no DNA. The CDR3 runs 16 residues. Germline V lookup: CDR1 SSHAT, CDR2 FNYEAQ (reference sequence). This CDR3 reads CASSPTSGPSTDTQYF. Together with reference TRBV7-7 and TRBJ2-3, the CDR3 gives the full variable domain: GAGVSQSPRYKVTKRGQDVTLRCDPISSHATLYWYQQALGQGPEFLTYFNYEAQPDKSGLPSDRFSAERPEGSISTLTIQRTEQRDSAMYRCASSPTSGPSTDTQYFGPGTRLTVL.

The chain joins TRBV29-1 to TRBJ1-2; TCRdb indicates TRBD1, and absent DNA this call remains unverified. This CDR3 comprises 17 residues. Germline lookup yields CDR1 SQVTM and CDR2 ANQGSEA. CDR3 protein: CSVEKESGDGRFYGYTF.

The CDR3 region is CSARDPDKSSYNEQFF. The V call is TRBV20-1, the J call TRBJ2-1. Germline-derived CDR1 and CDR2 are DFQATT and SNEGSKA (reference sequence). The CDR3 spans 16 residues.